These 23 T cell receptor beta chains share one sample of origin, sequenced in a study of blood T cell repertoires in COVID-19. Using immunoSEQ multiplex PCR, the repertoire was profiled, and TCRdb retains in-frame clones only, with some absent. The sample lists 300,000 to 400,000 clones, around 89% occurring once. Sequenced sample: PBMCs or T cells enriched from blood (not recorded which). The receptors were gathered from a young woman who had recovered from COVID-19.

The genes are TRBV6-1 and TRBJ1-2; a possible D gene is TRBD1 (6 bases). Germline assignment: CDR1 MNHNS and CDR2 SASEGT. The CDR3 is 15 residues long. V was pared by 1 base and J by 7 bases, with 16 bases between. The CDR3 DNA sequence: TGTGCCAGCAGTGAAGAATTTACCGGGGGGGCTGGCTACACCTTC. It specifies CASSEEFTGGAGYTF.

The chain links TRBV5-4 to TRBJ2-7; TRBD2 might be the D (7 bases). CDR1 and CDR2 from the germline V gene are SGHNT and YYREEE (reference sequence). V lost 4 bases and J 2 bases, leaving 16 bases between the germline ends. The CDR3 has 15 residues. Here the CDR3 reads CASSLGGTRAYEQYF. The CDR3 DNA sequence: TGTGCCAGCAGCCTGGGGGGGACAAGAGCCTACGAGCAGTACTTC.

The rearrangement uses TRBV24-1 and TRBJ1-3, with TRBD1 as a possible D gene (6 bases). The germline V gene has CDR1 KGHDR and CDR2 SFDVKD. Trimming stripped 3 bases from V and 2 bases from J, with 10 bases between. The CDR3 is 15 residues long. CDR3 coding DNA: TGTGCCACCAGTGATGGGGGGGCAACTGGAAACACCATATATTTT. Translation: CATSDGGATGNTIYF.

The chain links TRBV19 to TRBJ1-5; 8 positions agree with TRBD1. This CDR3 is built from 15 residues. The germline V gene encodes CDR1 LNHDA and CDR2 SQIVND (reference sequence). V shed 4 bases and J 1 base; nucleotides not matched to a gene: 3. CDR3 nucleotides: TGTGCCAGTAGTAAGTACAGGGGGAGCAATCAGCCCCAGCATTTT. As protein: CASSKYRGSNQPQHF.

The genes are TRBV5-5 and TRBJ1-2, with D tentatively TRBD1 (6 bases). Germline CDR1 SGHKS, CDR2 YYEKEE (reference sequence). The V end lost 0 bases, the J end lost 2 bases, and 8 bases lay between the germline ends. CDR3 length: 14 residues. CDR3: CASSLEGQNYGYTF. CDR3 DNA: TGTGCCAGCAGCTTGGAGGGACAAAACTATGGCTACACCTTC.

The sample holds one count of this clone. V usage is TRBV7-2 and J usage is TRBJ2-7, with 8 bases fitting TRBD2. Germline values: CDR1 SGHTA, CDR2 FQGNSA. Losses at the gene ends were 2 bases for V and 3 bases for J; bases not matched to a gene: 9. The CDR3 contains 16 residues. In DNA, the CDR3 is TGTGCCAGCAGCTTAAGGGTGCCAGCGGGGGACTACGAGCAGTACTTC. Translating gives CASSLRVPAGDYEQYF.

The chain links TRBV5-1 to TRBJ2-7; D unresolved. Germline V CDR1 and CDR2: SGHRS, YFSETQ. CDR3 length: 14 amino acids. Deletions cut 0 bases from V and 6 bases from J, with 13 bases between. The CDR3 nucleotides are TGCGCCAGCAGCTTGGCGGGTCGGCCCCTCGAGCAGTACTTC. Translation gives CASSLAGRPLEQYF.

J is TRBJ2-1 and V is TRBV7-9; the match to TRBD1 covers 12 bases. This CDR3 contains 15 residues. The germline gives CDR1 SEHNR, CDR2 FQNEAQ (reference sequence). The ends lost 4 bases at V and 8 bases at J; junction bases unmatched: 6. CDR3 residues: CASSWDRGLVDEQFF. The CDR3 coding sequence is TGTGCCAGCAGCTGGGACAGGGGGCTTGTCGATGAGCAGTTCTTC.

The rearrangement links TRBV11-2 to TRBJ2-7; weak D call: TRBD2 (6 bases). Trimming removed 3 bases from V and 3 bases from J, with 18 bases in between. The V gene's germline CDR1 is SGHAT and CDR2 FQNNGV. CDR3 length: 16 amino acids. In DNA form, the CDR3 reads TGTGCCAGCAGCTTCACATACCGGGAGACTGTCTACGAGCAGTACTTC. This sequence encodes CASSFTYRETVYEQYF.

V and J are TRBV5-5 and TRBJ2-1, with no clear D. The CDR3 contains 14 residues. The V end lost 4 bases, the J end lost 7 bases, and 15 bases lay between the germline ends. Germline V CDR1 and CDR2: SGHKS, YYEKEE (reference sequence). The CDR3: CASSKNPSLNEQFF. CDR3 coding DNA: TGTGCCAGCAGCAAAAACCCGAGTCTGAATGAGCAGTTCTTC.

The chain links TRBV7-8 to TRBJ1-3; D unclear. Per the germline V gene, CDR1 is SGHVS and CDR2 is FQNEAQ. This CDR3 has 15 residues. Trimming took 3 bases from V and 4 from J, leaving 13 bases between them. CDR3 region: CASSFTHSKGNTIYF. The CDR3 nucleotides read TGTGCCAGCAGCTTCACGCACTCGAAGGGAAACACCATATATTTT. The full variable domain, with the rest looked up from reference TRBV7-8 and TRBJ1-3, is GAGVSQSPRYKVAKRGQDVALRCDPISGHVSLFWYQQALGQGPEFLTYFQNEAQLDKSGLPSDRFFAERPEGSVSTLKIQRTQQEDSAVYLCASSFTHSKGNTIYFGEGSWLTVV.

The CDR3 region has the DNA TGCGCCAGCAGGGGGACAGGGAGAACTGAAGCTTTCTTT. Translating gives CASRGTGRTEAFF. The chain links TRBV5-1 to TRBJ1-1; 9 bases fit TRBD1. The CDR3 loop spans 13 amino acids. The germline gives CDR1 SGHRS, CDR2 YFSETQ. V shed 5 bases, J shed 5 bases, and the junction held 4 bases outside the gene matches.

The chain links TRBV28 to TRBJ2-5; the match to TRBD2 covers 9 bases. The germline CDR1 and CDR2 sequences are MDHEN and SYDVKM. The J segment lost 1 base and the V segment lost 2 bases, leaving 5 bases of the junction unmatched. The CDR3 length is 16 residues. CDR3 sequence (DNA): TGTGCCAGCAGTTTAGGGCTAGCGGGGCCCCAAGAGACCCAGTACTTC. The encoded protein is CASSLGLAGPQETQYF.

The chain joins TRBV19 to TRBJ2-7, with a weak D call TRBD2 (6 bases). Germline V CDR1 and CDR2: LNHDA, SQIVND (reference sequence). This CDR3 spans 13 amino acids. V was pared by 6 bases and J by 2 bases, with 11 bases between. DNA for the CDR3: TGTGCCAGTAGCACAAGCGGGCCCTACGAGCAGTACTTC. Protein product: CASSTSGPYEQYF.

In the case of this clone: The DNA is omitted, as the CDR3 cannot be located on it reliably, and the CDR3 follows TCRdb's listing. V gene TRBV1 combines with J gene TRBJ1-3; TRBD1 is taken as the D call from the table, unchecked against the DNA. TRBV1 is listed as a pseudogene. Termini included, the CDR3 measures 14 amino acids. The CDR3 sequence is CTSSQVGQGNTIYF.

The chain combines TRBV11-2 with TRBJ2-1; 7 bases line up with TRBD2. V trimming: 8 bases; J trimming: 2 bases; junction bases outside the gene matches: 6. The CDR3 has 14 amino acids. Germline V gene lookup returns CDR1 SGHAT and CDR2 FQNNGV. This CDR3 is CASHAGEPYNEQFF. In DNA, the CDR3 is TGTGCCAGCCACGCGGGGGAACCCTACAATGAGCAGTTCTTC.

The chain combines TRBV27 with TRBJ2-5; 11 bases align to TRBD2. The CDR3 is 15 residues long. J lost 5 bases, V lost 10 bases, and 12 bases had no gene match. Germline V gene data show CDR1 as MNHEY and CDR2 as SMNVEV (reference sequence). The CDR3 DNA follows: TGTGCCACCAGACTAGCGGGGCGCCCCCCGGAGACCCAGTACTTC. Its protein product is CATRLAGRPPETQYF.

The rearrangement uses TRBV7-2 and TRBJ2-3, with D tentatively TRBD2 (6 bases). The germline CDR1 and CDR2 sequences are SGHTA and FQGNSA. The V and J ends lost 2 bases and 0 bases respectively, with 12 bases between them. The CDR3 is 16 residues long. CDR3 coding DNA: TGTGCCAGCAGCTTAAGAAAAGCGGGCAGCACAGATACGCAGTATTTT. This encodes CASSLRKAGSTDTQYF.

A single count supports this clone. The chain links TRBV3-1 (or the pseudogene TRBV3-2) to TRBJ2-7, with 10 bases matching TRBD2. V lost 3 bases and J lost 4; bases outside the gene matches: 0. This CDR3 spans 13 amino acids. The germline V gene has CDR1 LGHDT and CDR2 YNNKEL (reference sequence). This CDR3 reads CASSHSGRYEQYF. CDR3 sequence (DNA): TGTGCCAGCAGCCATAGCGGGAGGTACGAGCAGTACTTC.

The CDR3, as DNA: TGTGCCAGCAGCTTAGAGTCCAGGGGGCAGACCCAGTACTTC. It specifies CASSLESRGQTQYF. The V call is TRBV13, the J call TRBJ2-5; 8 nucleotides match TRBD1. The germline gives CDR1 PRHDT, CDR2 FYEKMQ (reference sequence). The CDR3 extends over 14 amino acids. The J segment lost 6 bases and the V segment lost 1 base, leaving 4 bases of the junction unmatched.

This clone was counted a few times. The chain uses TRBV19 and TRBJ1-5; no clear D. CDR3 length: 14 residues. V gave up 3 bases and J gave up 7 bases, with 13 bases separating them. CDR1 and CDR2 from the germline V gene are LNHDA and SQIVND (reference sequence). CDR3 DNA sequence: TGTGCCAGTAGTATCGTCTTAGTTCGACAGCCCCAGCATTTT. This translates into CASSIVLVRQPQHF.

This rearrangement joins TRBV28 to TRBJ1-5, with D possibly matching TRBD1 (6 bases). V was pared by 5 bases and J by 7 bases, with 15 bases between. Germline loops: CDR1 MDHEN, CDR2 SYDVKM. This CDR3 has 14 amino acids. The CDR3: CASSLNRVVQPQHF. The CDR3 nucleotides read TGTGCCAGCAGTCTGAACAGGGTCGTGCAGCCCCAGCATTTT.

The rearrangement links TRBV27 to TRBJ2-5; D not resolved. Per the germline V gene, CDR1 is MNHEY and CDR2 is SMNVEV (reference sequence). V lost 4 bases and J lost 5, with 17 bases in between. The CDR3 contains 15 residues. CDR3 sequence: CASSSIPPVLETQYF. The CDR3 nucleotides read TGTGCCAGCAGTTCTATTCCCCCGGTTTTGGAGACCCAGTACTTC.